The 17 T cell receptor beta chains below all came from one sample that was sequenced in a study of T cells in Graves' hyperthyroidism and ophthalmopathy. RNA transcripts gave rise to amplified TCR beta CDR3 regions. The primer set for the first-round RT-PCR of the TCR CDR3 was HTBI. TCRdb reanalysed the multiplex PCR reads using MiXCR and keeps one entry per CDR3 protein. The top ten hold about two fifths of the sample, which has roughly 510,000 distinct CDR3 sequences, 35% to 50% seen once. The specimen was peripheral blood or thyroid tissue (not recorded which). The receptors originated from an adult woman with Graves' disease, either hyperthyroidism or ophthalmopathy (not recorded which).

This clonotype was observed a single time. The chain combines TRBV12-1 with TRBJ2-7; the table's D call, TRBD2, was not checked against the DNA. TRBV12-1 is designated a pseudogene. The CDR3 is 16 amino acids. In DNA, the CDR3 is TGTGCCAGCAGCTTTAAAGGGGCTAGCGGGACCTACGAGCAGTACTTC. Its protein product is CASSFKGASGTYEQYF.

This chain joins TRBV9 and TRBJ2-5, with 8 nucleotides matching TRBD2. The CDR3 spans 17 residues. Unmatched junction bases numbered 12, after V lost 0 bases and J lost 5 bases. From germline, CDR1 is SGDLS and CDR2 YYNGEE. The CDR3 coding sequence is TGTGCCAGCAGCGTAGTAAATACGGGAGGGCCTGGGGAGACCCAGTACTTC. This sequence encodes CASSVVNTGGPGETQYF.

The chain combines TRBV30 with TRBJ1-5, with 8 nucleotides matching TRBD1. The CDR3 runs 14 residues. CDR1 and CDR2 (germline): GTSNPN, SVGIG (reference sequence). The trim removed 2 bases at V and 2 bases at J, leaving 2 bases unmatched. CDR3: CAWSRGQGNQPQHF. DNA of the CDR3: TGTGCCTGGAGTAGGGGACAGGGCAATCAGCCCCAGCATTTT.

This clonotype was seen a few times. This chain links TRBV19 with TRBJ2-3, with no clear D. The V and J ends lost 6 bases and 4 bases respectively, with 8 bases between them. The CDR3 length is 12 residues. Germline values: CDR1 LNHDA, CDR2 SQIVND (reference sequence). CDR3 amino acids: CASSAQADTQYF. CDR3 nucleotide sequence: TGTGCCAGTAGCGCGCAGGCAGATACGCAGTATTTT.

This clonotype was seen a handful of times. This likely comes from a read error, as the CDR3 has no conserved phenylalanine or tryptophan at its end. The DNA is omitted, as the CDR3 cannot be located on it reliably, and the CDR3 follows TCRdb's listing. V and J are TRBV2 and TRBJ2-6; the table calls TRBD2, which could not be checked here. The CDR3 numbers 9 amino acids, ends counted. From germline, CDR1 is SNHLY and CDR2 FYNNEI. The CDR3 sequence: CASSSGRAT.

In this sample, this clonotype turned up once. The chain employs TRBV10-3 and TRBJ2-7, with a possible D match to TRBD1 (5 bases). Germline values: CDR1 ENHRY, CDR2 SYGVKD. CDR3 length: 12 amino acids. V lost 5 bases to trimming and J lost 3 bases, with 8 bases between them. CDR3 nucleotides: TGTGCCATCAGTCCTCAGGGCTACGAGCAGTACTTC. The encoded protein is CAISPQGYEQYF.

This clonotype was seen ten or more times. The V and J genes are TRBV2 and TRBJ1-5; tentatively, D is TRBD1 (6 bases). Deletions cut 11 bases from V and 6 bases from J, with 20 bases between. The CDR3 totals 14 residues. From germline, CDR1 is SNHLY and CDR2 FYNNEI. This CDR3 reads CASSRGGAGQPQHF. The DNA of the CDR3 is TGTGCCTCTTCTAGGGGGGGGGCTGGTCAGCCCCAGCATTTT.

In DNA form, the CDR3 reads TGTGCCAGCAGCCGGACCGGGGACAGTGGCGCAGTGTCACCCCTCCACTTT. Translating gives CASSRTGDSGAVSPLHF. The gene calls are TRBV3-1 and TRBJ1-6; 7 bases map to TRBD1. Germline V gene data show CDR1 as LGHDT and CDR2 as YNNKEL (reference sequence). There are 17 residues in the CDR3. V shed 4 bases and J 10 bases; nucleotides not matched to a gene: 16.

This clonotype was counted ten times or more. The rearrangement uses TRBV7-9 and TRBJ2-7; no clear D. The CDR3 has 12 residues. Germline values: CDR1 SEHNR, CDR2 FQNEAQ (reference sequence). Trimming removed 2 bases at V and 4 bases at J, with 6 bases between. Written as DNA, the CDR3 is TGTGCCAGCAGCTTAAACAATTACGAGCAGTACTTC. Amino acid sequence: CASSLNNYEQYF.

The V and J genes are TRBV7-2 and TRBJ2-7, with D maybe TRBD1 (6 bases). The V end lost 5 bases, the J end lost 1 base, and 15 bases lay between the germline ends. Germline V gene lookup returns CDR1 SGHTA and CDR2 FQGNSA. This CDR3 comprises 15 residues. The CDR3: CASSLLRGRSYEQYF. CDR3 bases: TGTGCCAGCAGCCTTCTAAGGGGGAGATCCTACGAGCAGTACTTC. Variable domain in full (rest from reference TRBV7-2 and TRBJ2-7): GAGVSQSPSNKVTEKGKDVELRCDPISGHTALYWYRQSLGQGLEFLIYFQGNSAPDKSGLPSDRFSAERTGGSVSTLTIQRTQQEDSAVYLCASSLLRGRSYEQYFGPGTRLTVT.

J is TRBJ2-2 and V is TRBV18; tentative D call: TRBD1 (5 bases). The CDR3 has 16 amino acids. Per the germline V gene, CDR1 is KGHSH and CDR2 is LQKENI. V shed 2 bases and J shed 1 base, with 11 bases lying between them. CDR3 DNA sequence: TGTGCCAGCTCACCATCGGACACAGGGAACACCGGGGAGCTGTTTTTT. This encodes CASSPSDTGNTGELFF.

With regard to this clonotype: Since no conserved phenylalanine or tryptophan closes the CDR3, a read error is the likely cause. Because the CDR3's place on the DNA is in doubt, the DNA is left out and the CDR3 is given as listed by TCRdb. V is TRBV7-2 and J is TRBJ2-6; TRBD2 is the table's D call, not checked against the DNA. The CDR3 region is 9 residues in length, termini included. CDR1 is SGHTA, CDR2 FQGNSA, per germline. CDR3 in amino acids: CASSIPAVL.

The gene calls are TRBV29-1 and TRBJ2-2; D gene ambiguous. Deletions cut 1 base from V and 3 bases from J, with 9 bases between. The germline gives CDR1 SQVTM, CDR2 ANQGSEA. The CDR3 extends over 14 amino acids. CDR3 region: CSVEGGLHTGELFF. The DNA for the CDR3 is TGCAGCGTTGAAGGGGGATTGCACACCGGGGAGCTGTTTTTT.

V gene TRBV7-9 combines with J gene TRBJ1-6, with 8 positions matching TRBD1. V gave up 5 bases and J gave up 9 bases; unmatched junction bases: 9. The CDR3 extends over 15 amino acids. Germline assignment: CDR1 SEHNR and CDR2 FQNEAQ (reference sequence). The CDR3 here is CASSPPGQEISPLHF. CDR3 DNA: TGTGCCAGCAGCCCCCCGGGACAGGAGATTTCACCCCTCCACTTT.

This clonotype was observed a handful of times. The V and J genes are TRBV7-3 and TRBJ1-5, with a tentative D call TRBD1 (6 bases). CDR1 is SGHTA, CDR2 FQGTGA, per germline. This CDR3 is 14 amino acids long. Trimming took off 6 bases at V and 4 bases at J, with 13 bases between the two ends. The CDR3 DNA is TGTGCCAGCAGTGAACAGGGCCTAAATCAGCCCCAGCATTTT. This encodes CASSEQGLNQPQHF.

CDR3 sequence reads: CASSHRDRRTEAFF. CDR3 sequence (DNA): TGTGCCAGCAGCCACCGGGACAGGAGGACTGAAGCTTTCTTT. The chain uses TRBV7-9 and TRBJ1-1; 8 bases agree with TRBD1. This CDR3 is built from 14 residues. Trimming removed 5 bases from V and 5 bases from J; junction bases left unmatched: 7. Germline CDR1 and CDR2: SEHNR and FQNEAQ (reference sequence).

This clonotype was counted between two and nine times. The chain is built from TRBV7-9 and TRBJ2-7, with a possible D match to TRBD1 (6 bases). The V end was cut by 5 bases, the J end by 6 bases, with 14 bases between. Germline values: CDR1 SEHNR, CDR2 FQNEAQ (reference sequence). The CDR3 is made up of 13 amino acids. This chain's CDR3 is CASSPEQGGEQYF. The CDR3 coding sequence is TGTGCCAGCAGCCCTGAACAGGGTGGCGAGCAGTACTTC.